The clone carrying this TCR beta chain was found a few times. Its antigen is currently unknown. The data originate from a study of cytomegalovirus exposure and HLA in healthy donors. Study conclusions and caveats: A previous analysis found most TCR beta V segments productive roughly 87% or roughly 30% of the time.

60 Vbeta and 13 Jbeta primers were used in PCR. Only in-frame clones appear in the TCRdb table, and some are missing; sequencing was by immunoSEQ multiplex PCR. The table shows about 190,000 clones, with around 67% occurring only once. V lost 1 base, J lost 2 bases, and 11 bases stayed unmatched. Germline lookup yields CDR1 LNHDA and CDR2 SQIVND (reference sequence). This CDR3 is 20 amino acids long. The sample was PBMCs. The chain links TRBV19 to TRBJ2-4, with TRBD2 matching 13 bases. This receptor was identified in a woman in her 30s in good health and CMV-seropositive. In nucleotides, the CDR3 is TGTGCCAGTAGTATAGGACCGGGACTAGCGGGACTGGCTCCCAAAAACATTCAGTACTTC. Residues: CASSIGPGLAGLAPKNIQYF.